This TCR beta chain was profiled in a study of blood T cell repertoires in COVID-19. Study overall: PBMCs, B-cell-depleted T cells, or T cells provided the cDNA or gDNA that made up the material.

The age range of participants was about 18 to 95 years, with residence in about two dozen US areas. Donors were grouped by their self-reported clinical history. Two consecutive negative NP/OP PCR tests, clearance, or resolved symptoms defined Cohort 3 recovery. Data came from immunoSEQ multiplex PCR; TCRdb stores just in-frame clones and leaves some out. The sample consists of some 400,000 clones, 85% to 90% of them appearing once. The CDR3 length is 13 residues. Germline V gene data show CDR1 as LGHNT and CDR2 as FRNRAP. The germline V and J ends were trimmed by 0 bases and 6 bases, with 9 bases remaining between them. This clone was observed a few times.

The sequence was obtained from a woman in her twenties or thirties who had recovered from COVID-19. The source material was PBMCs or T cells enriched from blood (not recorded which). The chain has TRBV12-5 and TRBJ2-7; maybe TRBD2 (5 bases). The CDR3 nucleotides read TGTGCTAGTGGTTTGGTAGGCGGGTTCGAGCAGTACTTC. It yields the protein CASGLVGGFEQYF.